This TCR beta chain is from a study of T cell responses to AZD1222 COVID-19 vaccine. Profiling relied on immunoSEQ multiplex PCR, and the TCRdb table lists in-frame clones only, not all of them. The sample has about 110,000 clones, 85% to 90% seen once. The source was peripheral blood, collected on day 0 of AZD1222 vaccination. The receptor was derived from an adult in good health.

CDR3 nucleotide sequence: TGTGCCAGCTCACCAAGAAGGACTAGCGGGGGCAGAGAGGATGAGCAGTTCTTC. Amino acids: CASSPRRTSGGREDEQFF. This chain connects TRBV18 to TRBJ2-1, with 13 bases that match TRBD2. The junction had 12 bases not matched to a gene; V was cut back by 2 bases and J by 8 bases. Germline values: CDR1 KGHSH, CDR2 LQKENI. CDR3 length equals 18 residues. The full variable domain, its missing parts supplied by reference TRBV18 and TRBJ2-1, is NAGVMQNPRHLVRRRGQEARLRCSPMKGHSHVYWYRQLPEEGLKFMVYLQKENIIDESGMPKERFSAEFPKEGPSILRIQQVVRGDSAAYFCASSPRRTSGGREDEQFFGPGTRLTVL.